This T cell receptor (beta chain) is drawn from a study of T cells in Graves' hyperthyroidism and ophthalmopathy. This clonotype was counted many times. Its antigen is not known. The source material, RNA transcripts, was used to amplify TCR beta CDR3 regions. Initially, a first-round RT-PCR of the TCR CDR3 employed the HTBI primer set. Each CDR3 protein gets one entry after TCRdb re-called the multiplex PCR reads with MiXCR. Among around 450,000 distinct CDR3 sequences, 15% to 18% were seen once, and the ten largest hold around 7%. Points from the study as a whole: Ophthalmopathy and stable hyperthyroidism were told apart by a 13 V-J model. Model predictions of ophthalmopathy came a median around 6.5 months before onset.

The CDR3 loop spans 16 amino acids. Germline V lookup: CDR1 SEHNR, CDR2 FQNEAQ (reference sequence). V dropped 7 bases and J dropped 0; count of bases not matched to a gene: 11. The rearrangement links TRBV7-9 to TRBJ2-7, with TRBD1 matching 8 bases. The TCR originated in a woman under 30 with Graves' hyperthyroidism. The sample was blood. DNA of the CDR3: TGTGCCAGCATAGAATCGACAGGGGCGAACTCCTACGAGCAGTACTTC. This sequence encodes CASIESTGANSYEQYF.